The 15 T cell receptor beta chains below all came from one sample that was sequenced in a study of regulatory T cells in long-lasting Graves disease. To make TCR beta libraries, researchers used iRepertoire HTBI primers and Arm-PCR of CDR3 regions. TCRdb itself ran the multiplex PCR reads through MiXCR, one entry per CDR3 protein. Of 430,000 or so distinct CDR3 sequences listed, approximately 22% are singletons. Time point indicated: persistent/refractory GD, antithyroid drugs over 5 years with positive TRAb. The authors made the TCR library using RNA they extracted from PBMCs. This material consisted of peripheral blood mononuclear cells (PBMCs), taken when the disease was refractory, from a patient treated with antithyroid drugs. These receptors came from a female donor with Graves disease.

This clonotype has more than one count but fewer than ten. The chain combines TRBV19 with TRBJ2-5, with TRBD2 matching over 12 bases. The J call may be incorrect, as the DNA end agrees better with TRBJ2-7. Germline assignment: CDR1 LNHDA and CDR2 SQIVND (reference sequence). This CDR3 has 15 amino acids. The CDR3 sequence is CASSTTSGRLYEQYF. CDR3 DNA sequence: TGTGCCAGTAGTACTACTAGCGGGAGGCTCTACGAGCAGTACTTC.

The chain joins TRBV7-9 to TRBJ2-5; 9 bases match TRBD2. Germline CDR1 reads SEHNR; CDR2 reads FQNEAQ (reference sequence). The V gene end was trimmed by 2 bases and the J gene end by 5 bases; junction bases not matched to a gene: 12. The CDR3 covers 17 residues. CDR3 sequence: CASSLYVGGREGETQYF. The CDR3 bases are TGTGCCAGCAGCTTATATGTCGGCGGGAGGGAAGGGGAGACCCAGTACTTC. The full variable domain, completed using reference TRBV7-9 and TRBJ2-5, is DTGVSQNPRHKITKRGQNVTFRCDPISEHNRLYWYRQTLGQGPEFLTYFQNEAQLEKSRLLSDRFSAERPKGSFSTLEIQRTEQGDSAMYLCASSLYVGGREGETQYFGPGTRLLVL.

V is TRBV14 and J is TRBJ1-1; D perhaps matches TRBD1 (5 bases). The CDR3 consists of 16 residues. The V gene lost 0 bases and the J gene lost 5 bases, with 16 bases spanning the gap. Germline CDR1 reads SGHDN; CDR2 reads FVKESK. DNA of the CDR3: TGTGCCAGCAGCCAAGATTTTTCGGGGCTAAGGACTGAAGCTTTCTTT. Translated: CASSQDFSGLRTEAFF.

On this clonotype: At one boundary the junction diverges from the germline segment, which might be a read error. The gene calls are TRBV6-1 and TRBJ2-2, with D possibly matching TRBD1 (6 bases). The CDR3 is 16 residues long. Germline V gene sequence: CDR1 MNHNS, CDR2 SASEGT. The CDR3 nucleotides are TGTGGCAGCAGTGCAGGACAGATTCTGAACACCGGGGAGCTGTTTTTT. Protein sequence: CGSSAGQILNTGELFF.

This clonotype has at least ten counts. This sequence joins TRBV28 and TRBJ1-5; tentatively, D is TRBD1 (6 bases). This CDR3 is 16 amino acids long. From germline, CDR1 is MDHEN and CDR2 SYDVKM. The V end was cut by 4 bases, the J end by 6 bases, with 19 bases between. The CDR3 loop reads CASSSDRKSNRQPQHF. Here the CDR3 DNA reads TGTGCCAGCAGTTCCGACAGGAAGAGTAATCGTCAGCCCCAGCATTTT.

V and J are TRBV10-1 and TRBJ2-3; a possible D gene is TRBD1 (5 bases). V lost 6 bases to trimming and J lost 6 bases, with 16 bases between them. This CDR3 has 14 amino acids. Germline V gene sequence: CDR1 WNHNN, CDR2 SYGVQD (reference sequence). For the CDR3, the DNA is TGCGCCAGCAGCGAAACAGGTTCCGGGGATACGCAGTATTTT. Translating it yields CASSETGSGDTQYF.

This clonotype has at least ten counts. The J gene is TRBJ2-5, the V gene TRBV9, with D perhaps matching TRBD1 (6 bases). CDR1 and CDR2 (germline): SGDLS, YYNGEE. The CDR3 runs 14 residues. The V and J ends lost 3 bases and 2 bases respectively, with 11 bases between them. CDR3 bases: TGTGCCAGCAGCGGAGGGACACCTCAAGAGACCCAGTACTTC. It is translated as CASSGGTPQETQYF.

This clonotype showed up many times. The rearrangement joins TRBV5-1 to TRBJ2-7, with 9 bases fitting TRBD1. The length of the CDR3 is 14 residues. The germline V gene encodes CDR1 SGHRS and CDR2 YFSETQ. Trimming removed 6 bases from V and 3 bases from J; junction bases left unmatched: 7. Here the CDR3 DNA reads TGCGCCAGCACGAGGACAGGGGAAGTCTACGAGCAGTACTTC. Its protein is CASTRTGEVYEQYF.

On this clonotype itself: A read error is possible here, since a much larger clone lies one base away. The J gene is TRBJ2-5, the V gene TRBV7-9, with 8 bases matching TRBD1. This CDR3 region has 13 residues. The ends lost 3 bases at V and 4 bases at J; junction bases unmatched: 1. CDR1 and CDR2 from the germline V gene are SEHNR and FQNEAQ (reference sequence). CDR3 amino acids: CASSFTGGETQYF. CDR3 DNA: TGTGCCAGCAGCTTCACAGGGGGAGAGACCCAGTACTTC.

This clonotype was recorded a few times. V is TRBV20-1 and J is TRBJ2-1, with TRBD2 as a possible D gene (6 bases). V was shortened by 3 bases and J by 7 bases, with 22 bases between the two germline ends. This CDR3 contains 16 residues. The V gene's germline CDR1 is DFQATT and CDR2 SNEGSKA (reference sequence). CDR3 amino acids: CSASAGRPLARNEQFF. The CDR3 DNA sequence: TGCAGTGCTAGTGCTGGACGCCCACTAGCACGAAATGAGCAGTTCTTC.

The chain carries TRBV4-1 and TRBJ1-5, with 7 nucleotides matching TRBD1. The CDR3 contains 17 residues. The ends lost 0 bases at V and 4 bases at J; junction bases unmatched: 9. Germline lookup yields CDR1 MGHRA and CDR2 YSYEKL. The CDR3 region is CASSQDRFQGENQPQHF. CDR3 DNA: TGCGCCAGCAGCCAAGATCGATTCCAGGGGGAAAATCAGCCCCAGCATTTT.

The chain carries TRBV28 and TRBJ2-3, with 7 bases fitting TRBD1. The V segment lost 5 bases and the J segment 2 bases; nucleotides outside the gene matches: 4. The germline gives CDR1 MDHEN, CDR2 SYDVKM. The CDR3 is 14 residues long. CDR3 in amino acids: CASSRTGPTDTQYF. CDR3 bases: TGTGCCAGCAGTCGGACAGGCCCCACAGATACGCAGTATTTT.

This clonotype has only a few counts. Germline and junction disagree at one end, which may indicate a read error. The chain employs TRBV6-5 and TRBJ2-5; D is possibly TRBD1 (6 bases). CDR3 length: 15 residues. Germline CDR1 is MNHEY and CDR2 is SVGAGI. The CDR3, as DNA: TGTGCCAGCAGTTACACAACAGGGAATCAAGGGACCCAGTACTTC. This gives the protein CASSYTTGNQGTQYF.

The sample holds many counts of this clonotype. This chain joins TRBV12-3 or TRBV12-4 and TRBJ2-5; D is unresolved. The CDR3 consists of 14 residues. The V end was cut by 7 bases, the J end by 3 bases, with 15 bases between. The CDR3 DNA sequence: TGTGCCAGCACTAGAAGCCTCACGAAAGAGACCCAGTACTTC. Residues: CASTRSLTKETQYF.

The sample holds many counts of this clonotype. The chain recombines TRBV12-3 or TRBV12-4 with TRBJ2-7; the D is unclear. This CDR3 has 15 residues. The V and J ends lost 2 bases and 3 bases respectively, with 14 bases between them. In DNA, the CDR3 is TGTGCCAGCAGTTTAAGGAGTCTAGACCACTACGAGCAGTACTTC. It translates to CASSLRSLDHYEQYF.